The following is a T cell receptor beta chain sequence with its context. Its antigen is currently unknown. Second-dose timings of about 4 or about 12 weeks were pooled. This entry is derived from a study of T cell responses to AZD1222 COVID-19 vaccine. Study observations and caveats: The study found vaccine-associated CD4 TCRs spanning spike, dominant at 160-218 and 743-854.

CDR1 is LNHDA, CDR2 SQIVND, per germline (reference sequence). This CDR3 is 13 amino acids long. Deletions cut 2 bases from V and 1 base from J, with 6 bases between. Repertoires were generated with immunoSEQ multiplex PCR, while TCRdb's copy carries only in-frame clones and drops some. Among just over 90,000 clones listed, roughly nine tenths were seen once. This TCR derives from an adult who received the AZD1222 COVID-19 vaccine. The chain has TRBV19 and TRBJ2-7; D perhaps matches TRBD1 (5 bases). Specimen: peripheral blood, collected 28 days after the second AZD1222 dose. CDR3 amino acids: CASSISGSYEQYF. Written as DNA, the CDR3 is TGTGCCAGTAGTATATCAGGGTCCTACGAGCAGTACTTC.